The present T cell receptor (beta chain) was sequenced within a study of control samples from healthy donors and cancer patients. CDR3 length: 13 residues. The junction had 9 bases not matched to a gene; V was cut back by 5 bases and J by 11 bases. The table came from immunoSEQ multiplex PCR; TCRdb's copy has only in-frame clones and leaves some out. The sample consists of about 190,000 clones, 90% to 95% of them appearing once. V gene TRBV12-3 or TRBV12-4 combines with J gene TRBJ1-5; 7 nucleotides align to TRBD1. The sequence derives from a man younger than 40 in good health. Sample: blood. CDR3 sequence: CASSDDRVRAQHF. The CDR3 DNA follows: TGTGCCAGCAGTGATGACAGGGTAAGGGCCCAGCATTTT.